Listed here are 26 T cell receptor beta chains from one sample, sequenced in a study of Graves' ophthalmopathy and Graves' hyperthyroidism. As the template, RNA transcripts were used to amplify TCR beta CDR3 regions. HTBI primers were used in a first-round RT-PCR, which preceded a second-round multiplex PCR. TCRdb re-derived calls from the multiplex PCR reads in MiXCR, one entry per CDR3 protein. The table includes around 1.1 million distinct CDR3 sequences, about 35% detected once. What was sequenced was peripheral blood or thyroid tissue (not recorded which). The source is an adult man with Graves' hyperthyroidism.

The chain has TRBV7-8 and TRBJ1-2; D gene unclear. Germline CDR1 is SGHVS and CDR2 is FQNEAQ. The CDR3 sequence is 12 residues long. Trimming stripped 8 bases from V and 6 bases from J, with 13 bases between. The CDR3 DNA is TGTGCCAGCTTTCCCGGGATACATGGCTACACCTTC. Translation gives CASFPGIHGYTF.

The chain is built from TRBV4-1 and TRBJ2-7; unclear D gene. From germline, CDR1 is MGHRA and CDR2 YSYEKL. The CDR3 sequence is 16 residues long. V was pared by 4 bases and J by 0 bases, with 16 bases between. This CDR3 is CASSLLSPESSYEQYF. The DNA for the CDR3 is TGCGCCAGCAGCCTTCTCAGCCCCGAGAGCTCCTACGAGCAGTACTTC.

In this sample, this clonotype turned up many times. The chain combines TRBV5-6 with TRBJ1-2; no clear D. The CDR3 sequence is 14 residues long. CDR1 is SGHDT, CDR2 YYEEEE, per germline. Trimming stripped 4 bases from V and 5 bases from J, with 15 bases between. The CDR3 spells CASSRSRRTYGYTF. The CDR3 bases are TGTGCCAGCAGCCGGAGCAGGAGAACTTATGGCTACACCTTC.

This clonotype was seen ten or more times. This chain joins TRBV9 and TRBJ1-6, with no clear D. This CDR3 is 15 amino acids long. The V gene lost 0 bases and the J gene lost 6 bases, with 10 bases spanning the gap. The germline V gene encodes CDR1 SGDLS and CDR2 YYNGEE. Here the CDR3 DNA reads TGTGCCAGCAGCGTAGGAGGAGTAGGTAATTCACCCCTCCACTTT. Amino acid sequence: CASSVGGVGNSPLHF.

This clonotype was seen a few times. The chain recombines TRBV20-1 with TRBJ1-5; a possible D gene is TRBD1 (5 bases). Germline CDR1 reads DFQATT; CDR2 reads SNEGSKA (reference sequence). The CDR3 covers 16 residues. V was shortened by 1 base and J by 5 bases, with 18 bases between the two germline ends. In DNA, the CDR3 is TGCAGTGCTAGAGCACCAACCCGGGACCGTCATCAGCCCCAGCATTTT. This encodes CSARAPTRDRHQPQHF.

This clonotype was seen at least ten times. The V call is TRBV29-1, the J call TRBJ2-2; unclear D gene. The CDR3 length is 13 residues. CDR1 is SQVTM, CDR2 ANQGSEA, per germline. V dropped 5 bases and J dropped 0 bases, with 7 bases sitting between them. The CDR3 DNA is TGCAGCGTTCTACAGACGAACACCGGGGAGCTGTTTTTT. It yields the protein CSVLQTNTGELFF.

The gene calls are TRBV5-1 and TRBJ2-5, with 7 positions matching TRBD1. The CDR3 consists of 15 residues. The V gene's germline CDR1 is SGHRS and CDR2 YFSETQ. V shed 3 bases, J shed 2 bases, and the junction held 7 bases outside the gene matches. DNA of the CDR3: TGCGCCAGCAGCTGGGGACAGCGGACACAAGAGACCCAGTACTTC. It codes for CASSWGQRTQETQYF.

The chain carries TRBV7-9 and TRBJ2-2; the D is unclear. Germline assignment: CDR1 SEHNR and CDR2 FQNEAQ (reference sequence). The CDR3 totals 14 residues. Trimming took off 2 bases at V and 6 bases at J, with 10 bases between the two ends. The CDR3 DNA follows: TGTGCCAGCAGCTTAATGTCTTCAGCCGGGGAGCTGTTTTTT. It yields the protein CASSLMSSAGELFF.

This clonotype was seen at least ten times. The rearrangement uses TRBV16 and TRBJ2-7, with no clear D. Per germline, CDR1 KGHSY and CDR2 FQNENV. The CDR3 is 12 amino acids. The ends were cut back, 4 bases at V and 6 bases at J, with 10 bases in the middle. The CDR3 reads CASSPNESEQYF. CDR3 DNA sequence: TGTGCCAGCAGCCCCAACGAGAGCGAGCAGTACTTC.

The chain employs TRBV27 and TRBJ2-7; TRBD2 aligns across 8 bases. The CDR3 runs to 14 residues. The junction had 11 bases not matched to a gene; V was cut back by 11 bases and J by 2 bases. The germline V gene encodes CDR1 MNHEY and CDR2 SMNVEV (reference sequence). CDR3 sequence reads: CAVAGSGSAYEQYF. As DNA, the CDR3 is TGTGCCGTTGCCGGCAGCGGGAGCGCCTACGAGCAGTACTTC.

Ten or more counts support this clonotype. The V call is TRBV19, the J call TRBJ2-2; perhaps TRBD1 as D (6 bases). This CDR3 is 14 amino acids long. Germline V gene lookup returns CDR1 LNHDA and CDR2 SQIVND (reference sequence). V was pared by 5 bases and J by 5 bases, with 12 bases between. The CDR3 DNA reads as TGTGCCAGTAGTGTACACAGGGAAACCGGGGAGCTGTTTTTT. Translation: CASSVHRETGELFF. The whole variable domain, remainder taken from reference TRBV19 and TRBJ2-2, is DGGITQSPKYLFRKEGQNVTLSCEQNLNHDAMYWYRQDPGQGLRLIYYSQIVNDFQKGDIAEGYSVSREKKESFPLTVTSAQKNPTAFYLCASSVHRETGELFFGEGSRLTVL.

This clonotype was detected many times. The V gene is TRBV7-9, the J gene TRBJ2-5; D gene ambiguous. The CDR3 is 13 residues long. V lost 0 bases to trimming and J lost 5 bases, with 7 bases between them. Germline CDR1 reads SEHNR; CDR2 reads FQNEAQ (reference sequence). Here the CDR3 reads CASSLASEETQYF. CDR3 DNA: TGTGCCAGCAGCTTAGCCAGCGAGGAGACCCAGTACTTC.

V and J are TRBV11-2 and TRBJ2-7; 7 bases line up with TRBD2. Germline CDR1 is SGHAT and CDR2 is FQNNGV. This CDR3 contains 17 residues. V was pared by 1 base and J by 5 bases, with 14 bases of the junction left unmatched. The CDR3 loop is CASSLGDAGGGRHEQYF. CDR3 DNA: TGTGCCAGCAGCTTAGGGGACGCTGGGGGAGGGCGGCACGAGCAGTACTTC. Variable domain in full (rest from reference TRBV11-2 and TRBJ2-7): EAGVAQSPRYKIIEKRQSVAFWCNPISGHATLYWYQQILGQGPKLLIQFQNNGVVDDSQLPKDRFSAERLKGVDSTLKIQPAKLEDSAVYLCASSLGDAGGGRHEQYFGPGTRLTVT.

The CDR3 DNA reads as TGCAGTGCTAGAGGCATCGGGACAAACTACGAGCAGTACTTC. Translated, it gives CSARGIGTNYEQYF. This chain connects TRBV20-1 to TRBJ2-7; D might be TRBD1 (6 bases). The CDR3 has 14 residues. V lost 1 base to trimming and J lost 3 bases, with 13 bases between them. Germline-derived CDR1 and CDR2 are DFQATT and SNEGSKA (reference sequence).

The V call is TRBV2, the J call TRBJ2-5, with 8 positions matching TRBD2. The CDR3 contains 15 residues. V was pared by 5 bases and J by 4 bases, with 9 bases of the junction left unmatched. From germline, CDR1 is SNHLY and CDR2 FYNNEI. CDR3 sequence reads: CASSSFNLAGETQYF. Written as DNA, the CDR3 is TGTGCCAGCAGTTCCTTTAACCTAGCGGGAGAGACCCAGTACTTC.

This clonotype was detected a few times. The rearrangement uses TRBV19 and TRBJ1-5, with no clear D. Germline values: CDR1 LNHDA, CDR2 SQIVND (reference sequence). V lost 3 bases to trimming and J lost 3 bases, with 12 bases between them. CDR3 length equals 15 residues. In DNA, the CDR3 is TGTGCCAGTAGTATTGCCCTTCAGGACAATCAGCCCCAGCATTTT. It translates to CASSIALQDNQPQHF. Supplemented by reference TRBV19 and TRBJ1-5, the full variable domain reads DGGITQSPKYLFRKEGQNVTLSCEQNLNHDAMYWYRQDPGQGLRLIYYSQIVNDFQKGDIAEGYSVSREKKESFPLTVTSAQKNPTAFYLCASSIALQDNQPQHFGDGTRLSIL.

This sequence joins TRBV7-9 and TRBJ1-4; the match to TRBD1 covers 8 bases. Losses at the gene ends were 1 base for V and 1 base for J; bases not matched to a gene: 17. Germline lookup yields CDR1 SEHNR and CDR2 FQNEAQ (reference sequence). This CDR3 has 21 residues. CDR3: CASSLVRLTGDGTITNEKLFF. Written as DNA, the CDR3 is TGTGCCAGCAGCTTAGTCCGGCTGACAGGGGACGGGACGATAACTAATGAAAAACTGTTTTTT. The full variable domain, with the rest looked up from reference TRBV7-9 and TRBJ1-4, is DTGVSQNPRHKITKRGQNVTFRCDPISEHNRLYWYRQTLGQGPEFLTYFQNEAQLEKSRLLSDRFSAERPKGSFSTLEIQRTEQGDSAMYLCASSLVRLTGDGTITNEKLFFGSGTQLSVL.

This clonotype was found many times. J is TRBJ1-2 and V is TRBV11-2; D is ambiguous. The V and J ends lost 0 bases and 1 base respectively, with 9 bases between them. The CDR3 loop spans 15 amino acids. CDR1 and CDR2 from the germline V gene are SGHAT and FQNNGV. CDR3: CASSLDPGFNYGYTF. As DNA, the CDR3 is TGTGCCAGCAGCTTAGATCCCGGGTTTAACTATGGCTACACCTTC.

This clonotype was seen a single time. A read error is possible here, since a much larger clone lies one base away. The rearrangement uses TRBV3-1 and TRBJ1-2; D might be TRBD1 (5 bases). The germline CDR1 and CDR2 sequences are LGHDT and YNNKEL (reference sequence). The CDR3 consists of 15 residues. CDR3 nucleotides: TGTGCCGGCAGCCAAGGGCAGGGCGGTAACTATGGCTACACCTTC. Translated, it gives CAGSQGQGGNYGYTF.

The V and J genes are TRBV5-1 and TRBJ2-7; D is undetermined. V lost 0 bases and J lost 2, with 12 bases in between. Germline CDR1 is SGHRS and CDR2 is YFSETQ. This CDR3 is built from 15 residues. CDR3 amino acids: CASSLAPQGPYEQYF. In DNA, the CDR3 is TGCGCCAGCAGCTTGGCCCCGCAAGGACCCTACGAGCAGTACTTC.

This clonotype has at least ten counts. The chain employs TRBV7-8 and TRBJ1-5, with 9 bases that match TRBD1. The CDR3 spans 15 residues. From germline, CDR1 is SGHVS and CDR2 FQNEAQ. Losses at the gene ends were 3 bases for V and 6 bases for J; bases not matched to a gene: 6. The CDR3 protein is CASSFGTGLPQPQHF. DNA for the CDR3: TGTGCCAGCAGCTTTGGGACAGGGTTGCCTCAGCCCCAGCATTTT.

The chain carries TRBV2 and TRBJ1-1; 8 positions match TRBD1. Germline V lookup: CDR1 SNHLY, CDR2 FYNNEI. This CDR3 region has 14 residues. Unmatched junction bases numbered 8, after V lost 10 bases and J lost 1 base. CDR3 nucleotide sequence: TGTGCCACTAGGACAGGGTTTTCGAACACTGAAGCTTTCTTT. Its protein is CATRTGFSNTEAFF.

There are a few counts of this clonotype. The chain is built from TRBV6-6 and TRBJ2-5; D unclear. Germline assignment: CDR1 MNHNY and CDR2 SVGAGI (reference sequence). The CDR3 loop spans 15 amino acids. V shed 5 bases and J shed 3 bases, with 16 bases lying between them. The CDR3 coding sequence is TGTGCCAGCAGTGCCCTACTGGGCCTAGAAGAGACCCAGTACTTC. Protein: CASSALLGLEETQYF.

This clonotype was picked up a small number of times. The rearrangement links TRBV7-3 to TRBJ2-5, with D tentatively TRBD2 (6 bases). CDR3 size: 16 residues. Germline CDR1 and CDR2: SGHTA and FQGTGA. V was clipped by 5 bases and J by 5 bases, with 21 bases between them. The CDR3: CASSPGHGTARETQYF. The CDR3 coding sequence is TGTGCCAGCAGCCCCGGCCACGGGACTGCAAGGGAGACCCAGTACTTC.

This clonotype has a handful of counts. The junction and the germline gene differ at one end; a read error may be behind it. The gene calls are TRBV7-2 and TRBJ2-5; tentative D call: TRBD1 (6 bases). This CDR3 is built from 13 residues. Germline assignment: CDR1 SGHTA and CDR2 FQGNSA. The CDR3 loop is CASSLGNRDVKFF. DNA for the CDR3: TGTGCCAGCAGCTTAGGGAACAGGGATGTAAAGTTCTTC.

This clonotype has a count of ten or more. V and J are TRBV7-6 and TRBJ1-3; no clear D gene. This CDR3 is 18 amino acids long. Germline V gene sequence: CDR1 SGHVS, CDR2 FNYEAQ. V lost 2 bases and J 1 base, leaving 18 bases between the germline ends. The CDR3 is CASSLFLAESRSGNTIYF. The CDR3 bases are TGTGCCAGCAGCTTATTTTTGGCGGAGTCCCGTTCTGGAAACACCATATATTTT.